This T cell receptor (beta chain) is from a study of T-cell reconstitution after alpha-beta-depleted transplantation in children. Broader study findings: One year post-transplant, T-cell counts and diversity were largely derived from T cells produced anew. Expanded graft clones, several hundred of them, were reportedly the source of alpha-beta T cells about two months after transplant.

Molecular barcoding with unique molecular identifiers was used for the TCRbeta library. In TCRdb, the PCR reads were re-called with MiXCR into one record per CDR3 protein. This sample carries 480,000 or so distinct CDR3 sequences, roughly a tenth of them seen once, and the ten largest clones take around 2%. This clonotype was detected ten times or more. The antigen remains unidentified. The CDR3 is 15 amino acids. The junction had 7 bases not matched to a gene; V was cut back by 5 bases and J by 3 bases. Germline V gene lookup returns CDR1 SGHAT and CDR2 FQNNGV. Sequenced material: PBMCs, taken before TCRalphabeta/CD19-depleted stem cell transplant. The chain has TRBV11-2 and TRBJ2-1; 7 bases agree with TRBD2. The TCR sequence derives from a child aged 2 to 10 with inherited bone marrow failure, due to receive a stem cell transplant. This CDR3 reads CASSRGTINYNEQFF. The CDR3 nucleotides read TGTGCCAGCAGCCGCGGGACTATCAACTACAATGAGCAGTTCTTC.